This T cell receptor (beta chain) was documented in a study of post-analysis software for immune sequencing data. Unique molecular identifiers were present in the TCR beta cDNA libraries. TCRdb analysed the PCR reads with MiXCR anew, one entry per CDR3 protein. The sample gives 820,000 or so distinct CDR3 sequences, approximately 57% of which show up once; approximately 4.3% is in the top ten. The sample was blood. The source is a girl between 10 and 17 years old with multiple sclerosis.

This CDR3 reads CSARKDPPREQYF. As DNA, the CDR3 is TGCAGTGCTAGAAAGGACCCGCCTCGGGAGCAGTACTTC. V and J are TRBV20-1 and TRBJ2-7; no firm D call. Germline CDR1 DFQATT, CDR2 SNEGSKA (reference sequence). V gave up 2 bases and J gave up 7 bases, with 15 bases separating them. The CDR3 is 13 amino acids.